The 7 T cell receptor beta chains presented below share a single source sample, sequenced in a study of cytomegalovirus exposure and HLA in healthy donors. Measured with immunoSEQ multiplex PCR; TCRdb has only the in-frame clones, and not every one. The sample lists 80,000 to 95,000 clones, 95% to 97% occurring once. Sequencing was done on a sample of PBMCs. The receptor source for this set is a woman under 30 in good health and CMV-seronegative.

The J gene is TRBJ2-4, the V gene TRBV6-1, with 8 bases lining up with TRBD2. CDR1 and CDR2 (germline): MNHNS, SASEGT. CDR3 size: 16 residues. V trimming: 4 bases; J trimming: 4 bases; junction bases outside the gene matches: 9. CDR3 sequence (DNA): TGTGCCAGCAGTGTAGACAGCGGGAGTGGTAAAAACATTCAGTACTTC. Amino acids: CASSVDSGSGKNIQYF.

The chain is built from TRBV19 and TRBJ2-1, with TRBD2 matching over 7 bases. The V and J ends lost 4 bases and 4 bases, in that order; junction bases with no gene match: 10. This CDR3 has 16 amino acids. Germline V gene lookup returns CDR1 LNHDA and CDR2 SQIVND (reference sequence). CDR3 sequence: CASSTRLAGAYNEQFF. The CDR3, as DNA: TGTGCCAGTAGTACCCGGTTAGCGGGCGCTTACAATGAGCAGTTCTTC.

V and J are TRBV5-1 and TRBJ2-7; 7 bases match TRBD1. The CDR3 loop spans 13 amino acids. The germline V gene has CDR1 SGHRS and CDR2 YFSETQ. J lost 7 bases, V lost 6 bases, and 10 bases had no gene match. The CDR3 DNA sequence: TGCGCCAGCAAGGTTGGACAGGCGCAGGAGCAGTACTTC. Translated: CASKVGQAQEQYF. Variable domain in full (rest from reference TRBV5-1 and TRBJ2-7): KAGVTQTPRYLIKTRGQQVTLSCSPISGHRSVSWYQQTPGQGLQFLFEYFSETQRNKGNFPGRFSGRQFSNSRSEMNVSTLELGDSALYLCASKVGQAQEQYFGPGTRLTVT.

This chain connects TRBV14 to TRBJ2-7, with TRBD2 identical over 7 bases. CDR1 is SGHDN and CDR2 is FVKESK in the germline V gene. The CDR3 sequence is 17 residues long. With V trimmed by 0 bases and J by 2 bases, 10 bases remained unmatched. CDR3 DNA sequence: TGTGCCAGCAGCCAAGATTTGGGGAGCGGGATAACCTACGAGCAGTACTTC. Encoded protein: CASSQDLGSGITYEQYF.

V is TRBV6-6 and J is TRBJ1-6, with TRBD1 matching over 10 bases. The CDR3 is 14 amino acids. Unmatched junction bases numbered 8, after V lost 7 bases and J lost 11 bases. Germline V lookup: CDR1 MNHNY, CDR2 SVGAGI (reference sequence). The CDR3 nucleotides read TGTGCCAGCATTGGACAGGGGGATATTGCACCCCTCCACTTT. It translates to CASIGQGDIAPLHF.

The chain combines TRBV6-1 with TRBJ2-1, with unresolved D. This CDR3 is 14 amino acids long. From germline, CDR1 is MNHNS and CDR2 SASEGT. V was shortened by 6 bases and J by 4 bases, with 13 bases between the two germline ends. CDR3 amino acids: CASRALPGYNEQFF. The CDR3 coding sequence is TGTGCCAGCAGGGCCCTCCCTGGTTACAATGAGCAGTTCTTC.

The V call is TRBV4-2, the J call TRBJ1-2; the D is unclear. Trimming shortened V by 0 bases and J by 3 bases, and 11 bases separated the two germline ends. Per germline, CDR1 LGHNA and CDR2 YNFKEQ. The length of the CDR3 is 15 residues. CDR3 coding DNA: TGTGCCAGCAGCCAAGATCTCGGACTCCACTATGGCTACACCTTC. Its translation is CASSQDLGLHYGYTF.